The next 24 T cell receptor beta chains were all read from a single sample in a study of blood T cell repertoires in COVID-19. TCRdb keeps only in-frame clones here, not all; method: immunoSEQ multiplex PCR. The sample lists over 200,000 clones, around nine tenths occurring once. Sequencing was done on a sample of PBMCs or T cells enriched from blood (not recorded which). The source is a young man who had recovered from COVID-19.

This chain uses TRBV5-1 with TRBJ2-1; TRBD2 matches at 9 bases. V was pared by 4 bases and J by 10 bases, with 12 bases of the junction left unmatched. The germline gives CDR1 SGHRS, CDR2 YFSETQ. This CDR3 comprises 15 residues. CDR3 sequence: CASSPGTSRREEQFF. The DNA for the CDR3 is TGCGCCAGCAGCCCAGGGACTAGCAGAAGGGAGGAGCAGTTCTTC.

The gene calls are TRBV3-1 (or the pseudogene TRBV3-2) and TRBJ1-2; D might be TRBD1 (5 bases). CDR1 is LGHDT, CDR2 YNNKEL, per germline (reference sequence). V dropped 2 bases and J dropped 4 bases, with 11 bases sitting between them. The CDR3 is 14 residues long. The CDR3: CASSQFQGPYGYTF. In DNA, the CDR3 is TGTGCCAGCAGCCAATTTCAGGGCCCCTATGGCTACACCTTC.

The V gene is TRBV11-2, the J gene TRBJ2-7; D is uncertain. The V end was cut by 1 base, the J end by 3 bases, with 7 bases between. In germline, CDR1 is SGHAT, CDR2 FQNNGV. The CDR3 is made up of 13 amino acids. Here the CDR3 DNA reads TGTGCCAGCAGCTTAGGGAGCCTCTACGAGCAGTACTTC. It translates to CASSLGSLYEQYF.

The CDR3 DNA reads TGTGCCAGCAGCCAAGTGTGGGGAGATTACGGGGAGCTGTTTTTT. It codes for CASSQVWGDYGELFF. J is TRBJ2-2 and V is TRBV14, with D tentatively TRBD2 (5 bases). Germline V gives CDR1 SGHDN, CDR2 FVKESK. V was cut by 1 base and J by 7 bases, with 13 bases left in between. The CDR3 totals 15 residues.

This clone has only one observation. This chain connects TRBV29-1 to TRBJ1-1; 8 positions match TRBD1. Per germline, CDR1 SQVTM and CDR2 ANQGSEA. There are 14 residues in the CDR3. The V gene end was trimmed by 7 bases and the J gene end by 0 bases; junction bases not matched to a gene: 7. The CDR3 DNA reads as TGCAGCGCTCACGGGGACAGGATGAACACTGAAGCTTTCTTT. Translating it yields CSAHGDRMNTEAFF. The entire variable domain, with the rest obtained from reference TRBV29-1 and TRBJ1-1, is as follows: SAVISQKPSRDICQRGTSLTIQCQVDSQVTMMFWYRQQPGQSLTLIATANQGSEATYESGFVIDKFPISRPNLTFSTLTVSNMSPEDSSIYLCSAHGDRMNTEAFFGQGTRLTVV.

The chain couples TRBV25-1 to TRBJ2-2, with 12 bases aligning to TRBD1. V was clipped by 9 bases and J by 8 bases; unmatched bases: 7. There are 14 residues in the CDR3. From germline, CDR1 is MGHDK and CDR2 SYGVNS. The CDR3 reads CASQGTGGAGELFF. The CDR3 nucleotides are TGTGCCAGTCAAGGGACAGGGGGCGCGGGGGAGCTGTTTTTT.

This clone occurred once. The chain is built from TRBV4-1 and TRBJ2-7; TRBD2 matches at 8 bases. The CDR3 is 15 amino acids. Germline-derived CDR1 and CDR2 are MGHRA and YSYEKL. With V trimmed by 6 bases and J by 0 bases, 7 bases remained unmatched. The DNA of the CDR3 is TGCGCCAGCAGACTAGCGGAACGAACCTCCTACGAGCAGTACTTC. Amino acid sequence: CASRLAERTSYEQYF.

The chain employs TRBV27 and TRBJ2-7; 9 nucleotides agree with TRBD1. Unmatched junction bases numbered 7, after V lost 3 bases and J lost 4 bases. The CDR3 length is 15 residues. Germline V gene lookup returns CDR1 MNHEY and CDR2 SMNVEV (reference sequence). CDR3 residues: CASSLAGTGFYEQYF. DNA for the CDR3: TGTGCCAGCAGTTTGGCCGGGACAGGGTTTTACGAGCAGTACTTC.

This clone has only one observation. V gene TRBV5-6 combines with J gene TRBJ1-2, with a possible D match to TRBD1 (6 bases). The CDR3 has 14 residues. V lost 4 bases, J lost 2 bases, and 12 bases lay in between. The germline V gene encodes CDR1 SGHDT and CDR2 YYEEEE. Here the CDR3 reads CASSRLQGNYGYTF. The CDR3 coding sequence is TGTGCCAGCAGCCGGTTACAGGGCAACTATGGCTACACCTTC.

The chain has TRBV27 and TRBJ2-7; TRBD1 agrees at 7 bases. The CDR3 contains 15 residues. V gave up 5 bases and J gave up 6 bases; unmatched junction bases: 13. Per germline, CDR1 MNHEY and CDR2 SMNVEV (reference sequence). The CDR3 loop reads CASSPYPRDSTEQYF. The CDR3 DNA reads as TGTGCCAGCAGTCCCTACCCGAGGGACAGTACCGAGCAGTACTTC.

The rearrangement joins TRBV7-2 to TRBJ1-3, with D perhaps TRBD1 (5 bases). The CDR3 contains 13 residues. V gave up 8 bases and J gave up 7 bases, with 15 bases separating them. The germline CDR1 and CDR2 sequences are SGHTA and FQGNSA. The CDR3 region has the DNA TGTGCCAGCCTAACAGGTGAAGGCAACACCATATATTTT. This encodes CASLTGEGNTIYF. Based on the CDR3 plus reference TRBV7-2 and TRBJ1-3, the full variable domain is GAGVSQSPSNKVTEKGKDVELRCDPISGHTALYWYRQSLGQGLEFLIYFQGNSAPDKSGLPSDRFSAERTGGSVSTLTIQRTQQEDSAVYLCASLTGEGNTIYFGEGSWLTVV.

The rearrangement joins TRBV5-1 to TRBJ1-6, with 10 bases lining up with TRBD1. CDR3 length: 15 amino acids. Germline V gene data show CDR1 as SGHRS and CDR2 as YFSETQ. V shed 0 bases and J 10 bases; nucleotides not matched to a gene: 4. The CDR3 here is CASSLGGQGRSPLHF. In DNA, the CDR3 is TGCGCCAGCAGCTTGGGGGGACAGGGGAGGTCACCCCTCCACTTT.

CDR3 coding DNA: TGTGCCAGCAGCTTGGGCGGGGACCGCACAGATACGCAGTATTTT. This translates into CASSLGGDRTDTQYF. The chain combines TRBV7-3 with TRBJ2-3, with D possibly matching TRBD2 (6 bases). The germline CDR1 and CDR2 sequences are SGHTA and FQGTGA. The germline V and J ends were trimmed by 3 bases and 1 base, with 11 bases remaining between them. The CDR3 sequence is 15 residues long.

The V and J genes are TRBV28 and TRBJ2-3; D possibly corresponds to TRBD2 (6 bases). This CDR3 spans 20 amino acids. Looked up from germline, CDR1 is MDHEN and CDR2 is SYDVKM. The V end lost 3 bases, the J end lost 2 bases, and 27 bases lay between the germline ends. CDR3 in DNA: TGTGCCAGCAGTTTTTCGCCGGGAGTTTTGACCAAGAGGTCCACAGATACGCAGTATTTT. Encoded protein: CASSFSPGVLTKRSTDTQYF.

The chain joins TRBV13 to TRBJ2-5, with 7 bases fitting TRBD1. This CDR3 has 16 amino acids. J gave up 2 bases and V 1 base, and 7 bases lay outside the gene matches. CDR1 is PRHDT, CDR2 FYEKMQ, per germline (reference sequence). The CDR3 sequence: CASSLVSGGLQETQYF. CDR3 bases: TGTGCCAGCAGCTTAGTGTCAGGGGGTTTACAAGAGACCCAGTACTTC.

This clone was detected a few times. This chain links TRBV7-9 with TRBJ1-6; D unclear. CDR1 and CDR2 (germline): SEHNR, FQNEAQ (reference sequence). The CDR3 length is 15 residues. V shed 2 bases and J shed 7 bases, with 12 bases lying between them. For the CDR3, the DNA is TGTGCCAGCAGCTTACGCGGTTCGGGAAATTCACCCCTCCACTTT. It yields the protein CASSLRGSGNSPLHF.

The rearrangement uses TRBV12-3 or TRBV12-4 and TRBJ1-2, with a tentative D call TRBD1 (6 bases). V lost 5 bases and J lost 9, with 10 bases in between. CDR3 size: 11 residues. The CDR3 loop is CASSARGSYTF. DNA for the CDR3: TGTGCCAGCAGTGCCAGGGGTAGCTACACCTTC.

V usage is TRBV21-1 and J usage is TRBJ2-7; TRBD2, the table's D call, lacks a check against the DNA. TRBV21-1 is noted as a pseudogene. The CDR3 is 14 residues long. The CDR3 protein is CASSGLRSDYEQYF. CDR3 DNA sequence: TGTGCCAGCAGCGGACTTCGGTCAGACTACGAGCAGTACTTC.

This sequence joins TRBV4-3 and TRBJ2-7; D unresolved. The CDR3 has 14 amino acids. Trimming took 0 bases from V and 3 from J, leaving 9 bases between them. CDR1 LGHNA and CDR2 YSLEER come from the germline V gene. DNA for the CDR3: TGCGCCAGCAGCCAAGATACGGTTCTCTACGAGCAGTACTTC. Translating it yields CASSQDTVLYEQYF.

The genes are TRBV19 and TRBJ2-3, with unresolved D. The length of the CDR3 is 14 residues. The germline V and J ends were trimmed by 1 base and 5 bases, with 10 bases remaining between them. The germline V gene has CDR1 LNHDA and CDR2 SQIVND (reference sequence). The CDR3: CASSIVQFLDTQYF. The CDR3 DNA is TGTGCCAGTAGTATAGTGCAGTTCTTAGATACGCAGTATTTT.

The chain couples TRBV3-1 (or the pseudogene TRBV3-2) to TRBJ1-1; 7 nucleotides match TRBD1. The ends lost 5 bases at V and 4 bases at J; junction bases unmatched: 4. The CDR3 runs to 13 residues. The germline CDR1 and CDR2 sequences are LGHDT and YNNKEL (reference sequence). The CDR3 DNA sequence: TGTGCCAGCAGCTCCCAGGGGGGCACTGAAGCTTTCTTT. Translation: CASSSQGGTEAFF.

This clone was detected a few times. The chain joins TRBV7-8 to TRBJ1-4; D possibly corresponds to TRBD1 (5 bases). Trimming took off 4 bases at V and 3 bases at J, with 18 bases between the two ends. The CDR3 extends over 17 amino acids. The V gene's germline CDR1 is SGHVS and CDR2 FQNEAQ. CDR3 nucleotides: TGTGCCAGCAGCTCCCTCCGACAGACTCTCTCTAATGAAAAACTGTTTTTT. It yields the protein CASSSLRQTLSNEKLFF.

The table lists this clone with a count of one. The chain links TRBV12-3 or TRBV12-4 to TRBJ1-1, with D perhaps matching TRBD1 (6 bases). This CDR3 contains 13 residues. V dropped 6 bases and J dropped 1 base, with 9 bases sitting between them. CDR3 amino acids: CASRYRENTEAFF. The CDR3 region has the DNA TGTGCCAGCAGATACAGGGAGAACACTGAAGCTTTCTTT.

This sequence joins TRBV12-3 or TRBV12-4 and TRBJ2-7; 7 nucleotides align to TRBD1. Trimming cost V 7 bases and J 3 bases; bases outside gene matches: 6. The CDR3 has 13 amino acids. This CDR3 is CASNRQGHYEQYF. CDR3 coding DNA: TGTGCCAGCAATCGACAGGGCCACTACGAGCAGTACTTC.